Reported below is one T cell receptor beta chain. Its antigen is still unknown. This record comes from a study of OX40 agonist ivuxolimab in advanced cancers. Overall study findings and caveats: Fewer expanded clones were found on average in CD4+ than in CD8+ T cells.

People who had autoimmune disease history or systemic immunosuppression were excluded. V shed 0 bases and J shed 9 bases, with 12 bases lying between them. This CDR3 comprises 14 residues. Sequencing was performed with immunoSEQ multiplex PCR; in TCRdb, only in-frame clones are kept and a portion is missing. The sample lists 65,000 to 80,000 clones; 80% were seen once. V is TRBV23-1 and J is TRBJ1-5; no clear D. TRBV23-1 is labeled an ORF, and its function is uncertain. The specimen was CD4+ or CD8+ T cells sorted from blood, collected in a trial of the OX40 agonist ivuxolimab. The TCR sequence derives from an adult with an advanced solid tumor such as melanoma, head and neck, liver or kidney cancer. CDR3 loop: CASSQSIRYGPQHF. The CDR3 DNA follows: TGCGCCAGCAGTCAATCGATTCGCTACGGGCCCCAGCATTTT.